What follows describes a single T cell receptor beta chain. The protocol was immunoSEQ multiplex PCR, while the TCRdb copy is restricted to in-frame clones and leaves out a portion. Seen here are 120,000 or so clones, 88% observed once, and the top ten hold nearly 0.9%. These data originate in a study of blood T cell repertoires in COVID-19. The germline gives CDR1 ENHRY, CDR2 SYGVKD. The V end lost 10 bases, the J end lost 5 bases, and 19 bases lay between the germline ends. The CDR3 loop spans 14 amino acids. This rearrangement joins TRBV10-3 to TRBJ2-3, with D maybe TRBD1 (5 bases). Sequencing was done on a sample of peripheral blood. The TCR comes from a woman between 50 and 59 years old with active or convalescent COVID-19. Here the CDR3 reads CATTARVGIDTQYF. CDR3 bases: TGTGCCACCACGGCCAGGGTCGGCATAGATACGCAGTATTTT.